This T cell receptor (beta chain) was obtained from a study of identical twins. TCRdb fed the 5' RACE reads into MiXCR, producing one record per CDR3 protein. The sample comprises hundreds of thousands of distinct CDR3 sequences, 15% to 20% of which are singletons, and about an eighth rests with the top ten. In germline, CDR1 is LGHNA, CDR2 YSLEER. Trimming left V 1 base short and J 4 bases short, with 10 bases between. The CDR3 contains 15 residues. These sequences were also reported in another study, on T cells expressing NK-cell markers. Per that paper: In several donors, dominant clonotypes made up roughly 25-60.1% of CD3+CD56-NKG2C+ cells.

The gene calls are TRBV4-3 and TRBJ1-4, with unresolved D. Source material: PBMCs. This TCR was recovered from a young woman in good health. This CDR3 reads CASSQAAGNNEKLFF. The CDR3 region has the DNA TGCGCCAGCAGCCAAGCCGCGGGGAATAATGAAAAACTGTTTTTT.